This is a list of T cell receptor beta chains from one sample in a study of tumor-infiltrating lymphocytes in glioblastoma multiforme. TCRdb passed the multiplex PCR reads through MiXCR, listing each CDR3 protein once. The sample shows around 15,000 distinct CDR3 sequences, roughly 70% of them seen only once. Sequences were obtained from brain tumor tissue. These receptors were obtained from a male donor with glioblastoma. The CDR3 runs from the conserved cysteine through the conserved F or W. Each record gives: clone size, V gene, D gene, CDR3 length, J gene, CDR3 DNA, CDR3 protein. A D gene is named only where the DNA matches it firmly. The size entry is marked missing in some rows and otherwise reads once, few, many or a size class.

-	TRBV6-5	-	15	TRBJ1-2	TGTGCCAGCAGTTATTCAGCCGACGGCTTCAAAGGCTGCACCTTC	CASSYSADGFKGCTF
-	TRBV11-2	-	17	TRBJ2-2	TGTGCCAGCAGCTTAGTCGGAAGAGGGATGGTTACCGGGGAGCTGTTTTTT	CASSLVGRGMVTGELFF
-	TRBV2	TRBD1	17	TRBJ2-1	TGTGCCAGCACACCAGGGGGCGCGGGAAGCTCCTACAATGAGCAGTTCTTC	CASTPGGAGSSYNEQFF
-	TRBV11-1	TRBD1	15	TRBJ1-1	TGTGCCAGCAGCTTCCCGGGGACAGGGGGCACTGAAGCTTTCTTT	CASSFPGTGGTEAFF
many	TRBV11-1	-	15	TRBJ2-1	TGTGCCAGCAGCTTAGGAACCGGGCAGTACAATGAGCAGTTCTTC	CASSLGTGQYNEQFF
-	TRBV11-1	TRBD1	16	TRBJ2-7	TGTGCCAGCAGCTTAACGCGTCAGCACAGGGGGTACGAGCAGTACTTC	CASSLTRQHRGYEQYF
few	TRBV28	TRBD2	14	TRBJ2-7	TGTGCCAGCAGTTTAACGGGAGGGAAGGACGAGCAGTACTTC	CASSLTGGKDEQYF
many	TRBV24-1	-	14	TRBJ2-4	TGTGCCACCAGTGACTCTATGGACCCATCTGTTCAGTACTTC	CATSDSMDPSVQYF
-	TRBV29-1	-	13	TRBJ1-2	TGCAGCGTTAACCAGGGAAGAACCTATGGCTACACCTTC	CSVNQGRTYGYTF
-	TRBV4-1	-	13	TRBJ1-1	TGCGTCAGAGGCCAAGAGATTTCGACTGAAGCTTTCTTT	CVRGQEISTEAFF
-	TRBV20-1	TRBD2	14	TRBJ2-7	TGCAGTGCTAGGGCACTAGCGGGAGTTCGCGAGCAGTACTTC	CSARALAGVREQYF
-	TRBV11-3	-	14	TRBJ1-1	TGTTCCAGCTGCTCGGGACAAGGGGACACTGAAGCTTTCTTT	CSSCSGQGDTEAFF
-	TRBV6-6	-	13	TRBJ1-1	TGTGCCAGCAGTCGGACTTTGGGCACTGAAGCTTTCTTT	CASSRTLGTEAFF
few	TRBV6-1	-	12	TRBJ1-5	TGTGCCAACAGTAAATGGACTCAGCCCCAGCATTTT	CANSKWTQPQHF
few	TRBV20-1	-	15	TRBJ1-6	TGCAGTGCTAAAAACAGGGCGGGATATAATTCACCCCTCCACTTT	CSAKNRAGYNSPLHF
few	TRBV7-2	-	12	TRBJ2-3	TGTGCCAGCAGCTTATTGGGAGGCCGCCAGTATTTT	CASSLLGGRQYF
-	TRBV6-5	TRBD2	18	TRBJ2-1	TGTGCCAGCAGTACCGTAACTGGGCTAGCGGGCATGTACAATGAGCAGTTATTC	CASSTVTGLAGMYNEQLF
-	TRBV20-1	TRBD2	17	TRBJ2-1	TGCAGTGCTCCTGTCCCCGGCGCGGGGGAGTTCTACAATGAGCAGTTCTTC	CSAPVPGAGEFYNEQFF
few	TRBV29-1	-	13	TRBJ2-1	TGCAGCGTTGATAGCGTACCTTCTGGTGAACAGCTCTTC	CSVDSVPSGEQLF
-	TRBV30	-	14	TRBJ1-1	TGTGCCTGGAGCGAGGGTCCTACGAACACTGAAGCTTTCTTT	CAWSEGPTNTEAFF
-	TRBV11-3	TRBD2	15	TRBJ2-1	TGTGCCAGCAGTTCGGGAATAGCGGGAACGGATGAGCAGTTCTTC	CASSSGIAGTDEQFF
few	TRBV7-8	-	14	TRBJ1-3	TGTGCCAGCAGCTCAAATAACATTAGAAACACCATATATTTT	CASSSNNIRNTIYF
-	TRBV6-1	-	14	TRBJ2-7	TGTGCCAGCAGGATAACATGGGCCGCATACGAGCAGTACTTC	CASRITWAAYEQYF
medium-sized	TRBV6-1	TRBD1	14	TRBJ2-7	TGTGCCAGCAGTAGGACAGGAGGATCCTACGAGCAGTACTTC	CASSRTGGSYEQYF
-	TRBV20-1	TRBD2	13	TRBJ2-7	TGCAGTGCTTTAGCGGGAGTGGGCTACGAGCAGTACTTC	CSALAGVGYEQYF
-	TRBV6-1	TRBD1	15	TRBJ2-3	TGTGCCATCAGGGCCGGGACAGACTCCACAGATACGCATTATTTT	CAIRAGTDSTDTHYF
-	TRBV11-2	-	15	TRBJ2-2	TGTGCCAGCAGCTTAGTACATGGGTACACCGTGGAGCTGTTTTTT	CASSLVHGYTVELFF
-	TRBV6-5	-	14	TRBJ2-2	TGTGCCAGCAGCCAAACAGGGATCGGCGGGGAGCTGTTTTTT	CASSQTGIGGELFF
once	TRBV6-1	-	13	TRBJ2-7	TGTGCCAGCAGTGAAGGGCACTCCTACGAACAGTACTTC	CASSEGHSYEQYF
-	TRBV28	-	15	TRBJ2-3	TGTTCCAGCAGTTTGCCCAGTGGGCTCACAGATACGCAGTATTTT	CSSSLPSGLTDTQYF
-	TRBV29-1	TRBD2	13	TRBJ2-7	TGCAGCGTGACTAGCGGTTACACCTACGAGCAGTACTTC	CSVTSGYTYEQYF
many	TRBV20-1	-	14	TRBJ1-5	TGCAGTGCAAACACTGAAGGGGAATTGAAGCCCCAGCATTTT	CSANTEGELKPQHF
-	TRBV10-3	TRBD2	15	TRBJ2-1	TGTGTCACCAGTGTAGACGGGAGGGCCGACAATGAGCAGTTCTTC	CVTSVDGRADNEQFF
-	TRBV28	-	13	TRBJ2-5	TGTGCCAGCAGTCTGGGGGCCCAAGAGACCCAGTACTTC	CASSLGAQETQYF
-	TRBV10-1	-	16	TRBJ2-1	TGCGCCAGCAGTGATCCAAGGACTACCAACTACAATGAGCAGTTCTTC	CASSDPRTTNYNEQFF
-	TRBV6-1	TRBD1	13	TRBJ2-5	TGTGCCAGCAGCGGGACAGGGAGGTTCACCCAGTACTTC	CASSGTGRFTQYF
many	TRBV11-2	-	16	TRBJ2-5	TGTGCCAGCCTTTATCGAGGCTCCCCCCGGTGGGAGACCCAGTACTTC	CASLYRGSPRWETQYF
-	TRBV5-4	TRBD2	16	TRBJ2-1	TGTGCCAGCAGCACCAGACTAGCGGGAGGGGACAATGAGCAGTTCTTC	CASSTRLAGGDNEQFF
-	TRBV5-4	TRBD1	15	TRBJ1-5	TGTGCCAGCAGCCAAGACAGGGGAAGCAATCAGCCCCAGCATTTT	CASSQDRGSNQPQHF
once	TRBV20-1	TRBD2	14	TRBJ2-2	TGCGGTGCTAGGGAGGGGCTAGTGAGCGGGGAGCTGTTTTTT	CGAREGLVSGELFF
-	TRBV11-2	TRBD2	14	TRBJ2-1	TGTGCCAGCAGCTTAGATGGGACTACCAATGAGCAGTTCTTC	CASSLDGTTNEQFF
few	TRBV11-2	-	15	TRBJ1-5	TGTGCCAGCAGCTACGGGACGGGGGGCAATCAGCCCCAGCATTTT	CASSYGTGGNQPQHF
-	TRBV4-3	TRBD1	15	TRBJ1-1	TGCGCCAGCAGCCTCGACAGGGGGGGTTACACTGAAGCTTTCTTT	CASSLDRGGYTEAFF
-	TRBV11-2	TRBD2	14	TRBJ2-5	TGTGCCAGCAGCTTAGGACTAGCGCAGGAGACCCAGTACTTC	CASSLGLAQETQYF
few	TRBV5-1	TRBD1	16	TRBJ2-1	TGCGCCAGCAGCTTGGATGGGAACAGGGGGTTCAATGAGCAGTTCTTC	CASSLDGNRGFNEQFF
-	TRBV29-1	TRBD2	18	TRBJ2-1	TGCGGCGTTGAAGGAATTGGGTTAGCGGGAGGGTCCTACAATGAGCAGTTTTTC	CGVEGIGLAGGSYNEQFF
-	TRBV20-1	-	14	TRBJ2-1	TGCAGTGCTAGAGAACCGAGCTACTACAATGAGCAGTTCTTC	CSAREPSYYNEQFF
-	TRBV6-1	-	13	TRBJ2-1	TGTGCCAGCAGTGAAGGGGCGCCAAACGAGCAGTTCTTC	CASSEGAPNEQFF
-	TRBV12-3/TRBV12-4	-	15	TRBJ1-4	TGTGCCAGCAGTTTAGCGGCGGACAGCGGGGAAAAACTGTTTTTT	CASSLAADSGEKLFF
once	TRBV4-3	TRBD1	13	TRBJ1-2	TGCGCCAGCAGCGAGGACAGGAACTATGGCTACACCTTC	CASSEDRNYGYTF